Sequencing of this T cell receptor (beta chain) was carried out in a study of cytomegalovirus exposure and HLA in healthy donors listed by TCRdb under 2017. Turning to the overall study: An earlier analysis of roughly 610 of the donors reported about 260 Gb of sequence data and 100 million to 120 million unique TCR beta sequences obtained from approximately 180 million T cells. Approximately 300 gigabases of sequencing data and roughly 80 million unique TCR sequences made up an early release that covered about 640 HLA-typed donors. The genetic ancestry cluster associated with self-reported Caucasian donors included around four fifths of the roughly 410 genotyped donors. The aim of the study was to test whether cataloging public T cell receptors could identify signatures of past pathogen exposure. The study used immunosequencing to profile the T cell repertoires of 666 subjects and linked those repertoires to cytomegalovirus serostatus. Besides the first cohort of about 730 subjects, a separate validation cohort made up of 120 different subjects was used. To predict cytomegalovirus infection status, the study brought together high-throughput TCR immunosequencing, statistical association of individual TCRs with disease status, and machine learning. In a later analysis, previously published TCR beta repertoires from about 670 donors were re-analyzed and high-resolution HLA genotyping was added so that TCR occurrence patterns could be studied. The later analysis used no new phenotypic data to find candidate immune exposures, relying instead on TCR beta sequences and their occurrence across donors. An earlier analysis of around 540 of the donors applied high-throughput TCR beta sequencing to assess whether each TCR beta V gene segment acted as functional or pseudogenic. Donor age, sex, ethnicity and CMV serostatus were compiled alongside the repertoire data. A later genetic analysis took genome-wide SNP genotypes for about 60% of the roughly 670 donors and used that subset as a discovery cohort. All discovery cohort repertoires had been generated using a single sequencing platform. Both class I and class II loci were covered by HLA typing, at four-digit resolution. Typing coverage differed by locus: A, B, C, DRB1 and DQB1 were typed in roughly 620-640 donors, DQA1 in about 500, DPA1 in 606, and DPB1 in approximately 450. About five DR-DQ haplotypes were treated as single units for association and clustering because of strong linkage in the cohort. Among several hundred genotyped donors of the cohort, an average of about 240,000 unique TCR beta nucleotide sequences was sequenced per donor, of which about 19% were non-productive.

Clipping removes 4 bases from V and 6 bases from J, with 9 as the unmatched junction base count. The germline V gene (reference sequence) supplies CDR1 MNHEY and CDR2 SMNVEV. From the cysteine up to the phenylalanine, the CDR3 has a length of 15 residues. Left in the record is the CDR3 DNA by itself, 45 bases read in frame from the first base. Beyond this particular receptor, the publication reports: Three of the identified cytomegalovirus-associated TCR beta chains were confirmed in vitro to be specific for cytomegalovirus antigens. According to a later analysis, TCR association rates differed among HLA loci, with DRB1 alleles showing the most associated TCRs and HLA-C alleles showing the fewest. The classifier was reported to diagnose cytomegalovirus status with high specificity and sensitivity in both the original and validation cohorts. Linkage disequilibrium might explain the correlated functional status among segregating V segments, but an unknown experimental factor could not be excluded. Because some donors lacked HLA typing at each locus, the association tests relied only on the typed subset. Compared with the 666-donor mean, donors in an Asian-associated ancestry cluster had fewer N-insertions in productive TCRs, according to a later genetic analysis. According to the authors, the approach could potentially be generalized to other disease states and immunological phenotypes. The only immune exposure information available for the cohort was CMV serostatus. A further reported finding was that TCR beta sequences accurately predicted the HLA-A and HLA-B alleles for most subjects in the first cohort. V-gene and J-gene trimming of TCR beta chains was associated with a missense DCLRE1C variant in a later genetic analysis, and the association was replicated in an independent cohort. In the study, some 180 TCR beta chains were listed as associated with cytomegalovirus. The sequencing pipeline was judged likely to have produced a cluster of highly shared sequence variants as a technical artifact. The earlier analysis of 587 of the donors excluded over 15 rarely observed V segments, including chromosome 9 orphons, because counts were too low. The cohort was sequenced for TCR beta chains only, and without alpha or paired-chain data the features that could be detected were limited. A later analysis associated 16,951 TCR beta sequences with specific HLA alleles at a false discovery rate of 0.05. Presence/absence analyses assumed roughly uniform sequencing depth across donors, an assumption that may not hold. An earlier analysis of several hundred of the donors showed that most TCR beta V segments appeared in productive rearrangements either about 90% or about 30% of the time, which broadly matched IMGT annotations. A later analysis found that most CMV-associated TCR beta chains appeared HLA-restricted, with HLA associations seemingly driven largely by CMV exposure. According to a later analysis, parvovirus B19, influenza, CMV and Epstein-Barr virus appeared linked to several top co-occurrence clusters. Compared with equally common non-associated chains, HLA-associated TCR beta chains in a later analysis were more clonally expanded and had lower generation probabilities. The 87-base-pair reads could not distinguish some IMGT-functional V segments, including TRBV6-2 and TRBV6-3, so those segments were excluded. When HLA alleles, especially DR and DQ, strongly co-occurred, TCR associations were difficult to assign to individual alleles. Across donors, most TCR sequences were observed very rarely, whereas some public TCRs were present in many individuals.

A note on this clone: What antigen it recognizes has not been identified. No base quality values were provided; no much bigger clone lies one nucleotide off.

Libraries were constructed by the immunoSEQ multiplex PCR assay. For the multiplex PCR, a mixture combining 60 forward primers for TCR Vbeta segments and 13 reverse primers for TCR Jbeta segments was used. A multiplex PCR assay on genomic DNA amplified the CDR3 region of rearranged TCR beta genes. On the Illumina HiSeq System, the amplified TCR beta libraries were sequenced as 87-base-pair reads. Per the original workflow: In a later analysis, 77 million or so unique TCR beta chains were counted across the roughly 610 repertoires, and around 11 million of these chains were shared by at least two donors. Raw reads were error-corrected and collapsed into unique sequences with a nearest-neighbor algorithm that merged closely related sequences to remove PCR and sequencing errors. To assign V, D and J gene segments, CDR3 sequences were aligned to IMGT reference sequences. For a sequence to be retained, a match of at least six nucleotides was required to both a V gene segment and a J gene segment. Rearrangements were called productive when the CDR3 lacked stop codons and stayed in frame with V and J; all others were non-productive. Following IMGT convention, CDR3 was defined as the stretch from the second conserved V-encoded cysteine up to the conserved J-encoded phenylalanine. In an earlier analysis of roughly 580 of the donors, sequences lacking an unambiguous match to a single V gene segment were excluded. An earlier analysis of approximately 590 of the donors called V segments functional above 56.7% productive rearrangements and segregating when the between-donor standard deviation exceeded 5%. A statistical classification framework was built for diagnosing cytomegalovirus status from the catalog of TCR beta chain sequences. A later analysis assigned V and J genes by comparing TCR nucleotide sequences with IMGT/GENE-DB human TR gene sequences. Using the TCRdist pipeline, a later analysis assigned CDR3 sequences along with most-parsimonious VDJ recombination scenarios. In a later analysis, every TCR beta chain was defined by the combination of its CDR3 amino acid sequence and its V-gene family, and reads without a unique V-gene family were dropped. A later analysis removed several hundred highly shared, low-generation-probability nucleotide sequences to deal with suspected cross-contamination and a sequencing artifact. A later analysis calculated a clonal expansion index for each public chain from normalized within-repertoire ranks of inferred template counts. In a later analysis, generation probabilities were computed using a VDJ recombination model fitted to out-of-frame rearrangements, and the results were checked against IGoR. A later analysis scored TCR-TCR, TCR-HLA and TCR-CMV co-occurrence with hypergeometric tests, applying a repertoire-size bias correction to TCR pairs. A later analysis estimated false discovery rates by permuting HLA or CMV assignments 20 times. In a later analysis, co-occurring TCRs were grouped using DBSCAN, with TCRdist sequence similarity added in when clustering inside HLA-allele-positive subsets. For co-occurrence clustering, repertoires with fewer than 30,000 or more than 120,000 public chains were excluded, along with five repertoires with anomalous nucleotide sharing. Entries here come from immuneACCESS through TCRdb and include only in-frame sequences with V and J called. Some clones fail to appear in such tables; in the studies checked, an unresolved V gene covers under half of the shortfall, and the cause of the remainder is unknown. D and trimming come from the DNA, and the V and J calls and clone size come from that table. The sample profile shows over 150,000 clones; roughly 85% of them were found once. 0.85% of the sample rests with the top ten.

The cohort consisted of 666 healthy bone marrow donors. At the time of sampling, all cohort members were nominally healthy, though unrecorded immune exposures were likely present. The donor tested CMV seronegative and was one of the 352 seronegative cohort members. Each donor provided a peripheral blood sample, and peripheral blood mononuclear cells were used for TCR beta sequencing. The Qiagen DNeasy Blood Extraction Kit was used to extract genomic DNA from the blood cell samples. This TCR came from a woman in her twenties or thirties in good health and CMV-seronegative. The chain links TRBV27 with TRBJ2-7, with 10 junctional bases fitting TRBD2. The material sequenced was PBMCs. The DNA reads TGTGCCAGCAGTTCCCCTAGCGGGAGAATGAGCGAGCAGTACTTC. Its coded protein is CASSSPSGRMSEQYF.